This TCR beta chain comes out of a study of cytomegalovirus exposure and HLA in healthy donors. Broader study findings: Later analysis identified several of the most significant clusters that appeared linked to common viral pathogens. The only immune exposure information that was available was CMV serostatus.

A note on this clone: Its antigen remains unknown.

PCR employed 60 Vbeta and 13 Jbeta primers. Sequenced by immunoSEQ multiplex PCR; TCRdb stores in-frame clones only, minus some. The sample has around 100,000 clones; 65% to 90% are singletons. Germline V gene data show CDR1 as LGHNA and CDR2 as YNFKEQ. The CDR3 loop spans 16 amino acids. The chain has TRBV4-2 and TRBJ2-5; 11 bases align to TRBD2. Judging by the DNA end, TRBJ2-7 fits better; the J call may be wrong. Material for sequencing was PBMCs. The TCR sequence derives from a woman in her sixties or seventies in good health and CMV-seropositive. The CDR3 sequence: CASSQDGTSGSYEQYF. Written as DNA, the CDR3 is TGTGCCAGCAGCCAAGATGGGACTAGCGGCTCCTACGAGCAGTACTTC.